A selection of T cell receptor beta chains follows, all from one sample in a study of T cell responses to AZD1222 COVID-19 vaccine. The method was immunoSEQ multiplex PCR; TCRdb's version includes in-frame clones alone and lacks a portion of them. The data contain 190,000 or so clones, more than 75% of them singletons. The sequencing used peripheral blood, collected 28 days after the second AZD1222 dose. Receptors were obtained from an adult who received the AZD1222 COVID-19 vaccine. Both conserved end residues are part of each CDR3.

v_call	cdr3_length	j_call	cdr3_aa
TRBV7-8	12	TRBJ2-7	CASSLLSGEQYF
TRBV24-1	13	TRBJ1-2	CATSVDSNYGYTF
TRBV19	16	TRBJ2-1	CASSIAGTGPYNEQFF
TRBV7-3	17	TRBJ2-1	CASSLTGGAGVTDEQFF
TRBV28	16	TRBJ2-1	CASSLWGSGKDNEQFF
TRBV28	18	TRBJ2-3	CASSLYGPLRSSTDTQYF
TRBV7-3	17	TRBJ2-1	CASSLRGRVDSYNEQFF
TRBV7-6	16	TRBJ2-5	CASSLGTGGPQETQYF
TRBV18	15	TRBJ1-3	CASSLGQWSGNTIYF
TRBV6-6	15	TRBJ2-2	CASSYSTPVLGELFF
TRBV5-4	15	TRBJ2-1	CASSSRQGIWREQFF
TRBV9	14	TRBJ2-7	CASSVGGRGGEQYF
TRBV28	13	TRBJ1-4	CASGGGAGEKLFF
TRBV12-3/TRBV12-4	13	TRBJ2-5	CASSPREAETQYF
TRBV28	15	TRBJ1-4	CASIKWGQGDEKLFF
TRBV7-6	16	TRBJ2-1	CASSLIGGSSYNEQFF
TRBV10-3	14	TRBJ2-3	CAISVPGATDTQYF
TRBV25-1	15	TRBJ2-1	CASSILAGGYNEQFF